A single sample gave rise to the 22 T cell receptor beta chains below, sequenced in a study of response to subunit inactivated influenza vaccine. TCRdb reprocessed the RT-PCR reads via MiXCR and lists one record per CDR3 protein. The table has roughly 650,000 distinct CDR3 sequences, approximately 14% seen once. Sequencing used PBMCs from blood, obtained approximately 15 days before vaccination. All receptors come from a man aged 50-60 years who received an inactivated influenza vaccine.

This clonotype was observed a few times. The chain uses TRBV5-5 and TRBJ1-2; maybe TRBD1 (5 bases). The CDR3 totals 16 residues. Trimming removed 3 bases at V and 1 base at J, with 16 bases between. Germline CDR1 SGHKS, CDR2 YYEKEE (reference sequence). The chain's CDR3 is CASSYRDGLINYGYTF. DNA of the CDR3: TGTGCCAGCAGCTACCGGGACGGCTTAATTAACTATGGCTACACCTTC.

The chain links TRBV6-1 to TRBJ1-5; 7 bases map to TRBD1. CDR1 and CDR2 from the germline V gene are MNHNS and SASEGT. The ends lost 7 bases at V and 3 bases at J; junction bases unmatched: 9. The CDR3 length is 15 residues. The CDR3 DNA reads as TGTGCCAGCAAAGGGGGCCGAGTTGCCAATCAGCCCCAGCATTTT. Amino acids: CASKGGRVANQPQHF.

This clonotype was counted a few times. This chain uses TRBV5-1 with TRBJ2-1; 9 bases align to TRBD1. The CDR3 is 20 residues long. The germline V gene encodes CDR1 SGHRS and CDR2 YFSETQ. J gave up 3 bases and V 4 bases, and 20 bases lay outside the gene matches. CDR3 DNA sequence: TGCGCCAGCAGCCTCCCGGGACAGGGCGGTTTGGGGGGCAGCTACAATGAGCAGTTCTTC. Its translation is CASSLPGQGGLGGSYNEQFF.

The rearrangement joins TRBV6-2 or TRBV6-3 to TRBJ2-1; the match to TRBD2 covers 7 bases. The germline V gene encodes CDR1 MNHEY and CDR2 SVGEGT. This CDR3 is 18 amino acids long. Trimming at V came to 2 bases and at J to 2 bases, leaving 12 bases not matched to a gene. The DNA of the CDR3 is TGTGCCAGCAGTTACCCCACTCCTCTAGCGGACACCTACAATGAGCAGTTCTTC. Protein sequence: CASSYPTPLADTYNEQFF.

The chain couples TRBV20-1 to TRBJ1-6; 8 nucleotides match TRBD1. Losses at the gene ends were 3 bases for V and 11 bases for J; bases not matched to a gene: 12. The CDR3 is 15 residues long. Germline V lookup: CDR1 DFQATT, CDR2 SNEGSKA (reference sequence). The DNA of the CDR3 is TGCAGTGCTAGGATTCCCGGACAGGGCCAGGCACCCCTCCACTTT. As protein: CSARIPGQGQAPLHF.

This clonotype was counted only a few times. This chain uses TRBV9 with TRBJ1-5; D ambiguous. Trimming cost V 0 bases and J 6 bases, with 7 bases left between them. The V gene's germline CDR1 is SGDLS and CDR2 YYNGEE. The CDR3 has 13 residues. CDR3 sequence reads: CASSVGGTQPQHF. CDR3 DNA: TGTGCCAGCAGCGTAGGTGGTACTCAGCCCCAGCATTTT.

CDR3 in DNA: TGCAGTGCTATCCCGGGACTGGGAGGGTGGGATACGCAGTATTTT. As protein: CSAIPGLGGWDTQYF. The rearrangement links TRBV20-1 to TRBJ2-3; 7 bases fit TRBD2. The junction had 13 bases not matched to a gene; V was cut back by 4 bases and J by 6 bases. In germline, CDR1 is DFQATT, CDR2 SNEGSKA (reference sequence). The CDR3 contains 15 residues.

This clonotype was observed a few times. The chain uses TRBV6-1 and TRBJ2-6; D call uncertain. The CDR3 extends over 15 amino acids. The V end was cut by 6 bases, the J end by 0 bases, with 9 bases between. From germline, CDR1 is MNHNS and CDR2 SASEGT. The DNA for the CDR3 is TGTGCCAGCAGGTCCCATAGCTCTGGGGCCAACGTCCTGACTTTC. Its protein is CASRSHSSGANVLTF.

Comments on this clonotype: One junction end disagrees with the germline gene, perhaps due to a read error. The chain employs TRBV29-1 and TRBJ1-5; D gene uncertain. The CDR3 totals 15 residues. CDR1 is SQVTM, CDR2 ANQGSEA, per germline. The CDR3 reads CSVGLNGVSYQPHHF. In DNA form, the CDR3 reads TGCAGCGTAGGCCTCAACGGGGTGAGCTATCAGCCCCATCATTTT.

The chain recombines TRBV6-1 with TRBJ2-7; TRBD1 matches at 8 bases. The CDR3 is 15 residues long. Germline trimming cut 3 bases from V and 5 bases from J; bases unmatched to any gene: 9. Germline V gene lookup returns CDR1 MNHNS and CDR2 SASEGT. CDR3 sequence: CASSDRGHGLNEQYF. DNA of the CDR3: TGTGCCAGCAGTGACAGGGGGCACGGTCTAAACGAGCAGTACTTC.

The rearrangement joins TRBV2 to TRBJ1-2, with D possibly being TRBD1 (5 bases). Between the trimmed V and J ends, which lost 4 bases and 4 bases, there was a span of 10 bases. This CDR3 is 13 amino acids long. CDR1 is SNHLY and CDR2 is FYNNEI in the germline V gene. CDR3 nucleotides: TGTGCCAGCAGTGTGGGGACGGGCTATGGCTACACCTTC. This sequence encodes CASSVGTGYGYTF.

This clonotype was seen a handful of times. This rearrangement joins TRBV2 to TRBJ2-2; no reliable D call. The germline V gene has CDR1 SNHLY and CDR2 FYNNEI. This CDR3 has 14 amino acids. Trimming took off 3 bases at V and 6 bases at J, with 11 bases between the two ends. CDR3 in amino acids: CASSEARSAGELFF. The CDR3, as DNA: TGTGCCAGCAGTGAGGCCCGGAGCGCCGGGGAGCTGTTTTTT. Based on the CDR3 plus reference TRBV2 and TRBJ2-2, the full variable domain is EPEVTQTPSHQVTQMGQEVILRCVPISNHLYFYWYRQILGQKVEFLVSFYNNEISEKSEIFDDQFSVERPDGSNFTLKIRSTKLEDSAMYFCASSEARSAGELFFGEGSRLTVL.

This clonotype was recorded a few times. The CDR3 sequence: CASKGPRDLDSYEQYF. The CDR3 nucleotides are TGTGCCAGCAAGGGGCCCCGGGACTTAGACTCCTACGAGCAGTACTTC. This sequence joins TRBV2 and TRBJ2-7, with D tentatively TRBD2 (6 bases). Germline V gene lookup returns CDR1 SNHLY and CDR2 FYNNEI. This CDR3 contains 16 residues. V lost 7 bases to trimming and J lost 0 bases, with 19 bases between them.

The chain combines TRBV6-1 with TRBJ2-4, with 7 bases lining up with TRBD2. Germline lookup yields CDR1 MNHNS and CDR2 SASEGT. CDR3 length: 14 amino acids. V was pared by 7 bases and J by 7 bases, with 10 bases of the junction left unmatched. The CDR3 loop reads CASNPSGVGNIQYF. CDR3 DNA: TGTGCCAGCAACCCAAGCGGGGTGGGGAACATTCAGTACTTC.

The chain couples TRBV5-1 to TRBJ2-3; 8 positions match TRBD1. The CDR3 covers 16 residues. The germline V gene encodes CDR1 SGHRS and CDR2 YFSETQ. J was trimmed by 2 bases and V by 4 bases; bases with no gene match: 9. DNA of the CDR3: TGCGCCAGCAGCGCCACAGGGGGGTTGAACACAGATACGCAGTATTTT. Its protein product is CASSATGGLNTDTQYF.

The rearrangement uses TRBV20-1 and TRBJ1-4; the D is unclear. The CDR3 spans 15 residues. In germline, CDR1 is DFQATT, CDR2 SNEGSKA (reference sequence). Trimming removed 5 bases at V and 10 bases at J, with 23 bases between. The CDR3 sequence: CSAQVRTEERGKLFF. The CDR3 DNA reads TGCAGTGCTCAAGTGCGGACGGAAGAACGGGGAAAACTGTTTTTT.

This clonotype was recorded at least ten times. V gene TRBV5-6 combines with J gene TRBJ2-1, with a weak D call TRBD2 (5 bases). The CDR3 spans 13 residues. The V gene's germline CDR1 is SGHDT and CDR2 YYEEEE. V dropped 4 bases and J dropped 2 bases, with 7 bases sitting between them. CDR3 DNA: TGTGCCAGCAGCCACGGGACCTACAATGAGCAGTTCTTC. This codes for CASSHGTYNEQFF.

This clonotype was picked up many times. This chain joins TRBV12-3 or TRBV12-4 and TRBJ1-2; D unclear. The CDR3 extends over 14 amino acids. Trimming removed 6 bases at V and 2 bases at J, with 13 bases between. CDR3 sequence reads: CASSLGFQNYGYTF. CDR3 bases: TGTGCCAGCAGCCTAGGATTCCAGAACTATGGCTACACCTTC.

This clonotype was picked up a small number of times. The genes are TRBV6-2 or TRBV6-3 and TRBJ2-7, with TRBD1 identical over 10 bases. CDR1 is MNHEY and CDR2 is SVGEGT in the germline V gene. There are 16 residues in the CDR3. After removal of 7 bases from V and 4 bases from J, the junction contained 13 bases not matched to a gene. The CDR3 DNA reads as TGTGCCAGCACGGTCCGTTTTCGGGACAGGGGTTACGAGCAGTACTTC. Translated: CASTVRFRDRGYEQYF.

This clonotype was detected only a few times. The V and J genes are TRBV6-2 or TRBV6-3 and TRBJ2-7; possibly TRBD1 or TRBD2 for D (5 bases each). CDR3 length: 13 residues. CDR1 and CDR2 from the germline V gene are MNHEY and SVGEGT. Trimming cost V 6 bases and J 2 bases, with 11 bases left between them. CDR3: CASRGTVTYEQYF. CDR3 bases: TGTGCCAGCAGGGGGACCGTAACCTACGAGCAGTACTTC.

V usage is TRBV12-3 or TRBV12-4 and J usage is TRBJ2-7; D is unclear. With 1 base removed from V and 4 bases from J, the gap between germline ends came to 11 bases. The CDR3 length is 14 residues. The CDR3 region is CASSLGGSFYEQYF. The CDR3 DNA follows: TGTGCCAGCAGTTTAGGTGGCAGCTTTTACGAGCAGTACTTC.

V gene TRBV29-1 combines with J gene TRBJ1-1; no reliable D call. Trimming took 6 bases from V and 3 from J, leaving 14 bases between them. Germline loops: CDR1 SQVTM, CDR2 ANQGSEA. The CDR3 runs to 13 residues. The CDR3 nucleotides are TGCAGCGTCAAAGGTGGTTTTTACACTGAAGCTTTCTTT. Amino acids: CSVKGGFYTEAFF.